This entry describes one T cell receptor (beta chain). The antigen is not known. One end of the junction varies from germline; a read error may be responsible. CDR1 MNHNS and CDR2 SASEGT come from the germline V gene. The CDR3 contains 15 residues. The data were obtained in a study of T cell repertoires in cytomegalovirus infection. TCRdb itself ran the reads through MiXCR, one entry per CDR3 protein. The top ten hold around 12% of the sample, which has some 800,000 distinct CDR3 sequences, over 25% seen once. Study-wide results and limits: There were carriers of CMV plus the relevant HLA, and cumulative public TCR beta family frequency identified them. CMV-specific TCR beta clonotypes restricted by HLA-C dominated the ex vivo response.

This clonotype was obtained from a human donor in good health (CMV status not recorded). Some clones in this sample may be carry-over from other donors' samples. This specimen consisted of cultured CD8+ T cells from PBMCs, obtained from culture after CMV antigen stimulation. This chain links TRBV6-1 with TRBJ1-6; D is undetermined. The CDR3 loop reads CTSSNSGRKNSPLHF. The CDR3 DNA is TGTACCAGCAGCAATTCTGGACGGAAAAATTCACCCCTCCACTTT.